This T cell receptor beta chain was sequenced for a study of immune evolution from preneoplasia to lung adenocarcinoma. Sequencing was performed with immunoSEQ multiplex PCR; in TCRdb, only in-frame clones are kept and a portion is missing. This repertoire shows 8,500 to 13,000 clones, less than 85% found once; its top ten account for 1.7%. V was pared by 4 bases and J by 12 bases, with 10 bases between. Looked up from germline, CDR1 is MNHEY and CDR2 is SVGAGI. The CDR3 has 11 amino acids. Premalignant or tumor cells were enriched by macro-dissection after pathologic assessment. Points from the study as a whole: Compared with EGFR-mutant or double wild-type lesions, KRAS-mutant nodules were more clonal. Clonality was highest in normal lung, lower in later-stage lesions apparently.

With respect to this clone: Its cognate antigen is unknown.

Specimen: FFPE minimally invasive lung adenocarcinoma tissue. The TCR comes from a person between 70 and 80 years old with lung adenocarcinoma. This chain links TRBV6-5 with TRBJ2-4; a weak D match, TRBD1 (5 bases). This CDR3 reads CASSFRQTQYF. DNA for the CDR3: TGTGCCAGCAGTTTTCGACAGACTCAGTACTTC.